The subject of this entry is one T cell receptor beta chain. The sample originates from a study of shared clonotypes between healthy human individuals. Background on the study: A couple of women and three men aged 18 to 49 made up the donors.

The assay was carried out at the deep level. Ten immunoSEQ deep assay plates held the unsorted PBMC DNA. Assay: immunoSEQ multiplex PCR; the TCRdb copy retains only in-frame clones and omits some. The sample lists about 450,000 clones, about 80% occurring once. Caucasian adults residing in Nashville, Tennessee made up all the donors. This clonotype originated in a woman aged 40 to 50 in good health. Some clones in this sample may be carry-over from other donors' samples. The source material was PBMCs.

The CDR3: CASSQRRLATDTQYF. In DNA, the CDR3 is TGTGCCAGCAGCCAGCGGAGACTAGCGACAGATACGCAGTATTTT. V usage is TRBV6-5 and J usage is TRBJ2-3; TRBD2 matches at 8 bases. The V gene's germline CDR1 is MNHEY and CDR2 SVGAGI. The CDR3 is 15 amino acids. V dropped 6 bases and J dropped 3; count of bases not matched to a gene: 8.